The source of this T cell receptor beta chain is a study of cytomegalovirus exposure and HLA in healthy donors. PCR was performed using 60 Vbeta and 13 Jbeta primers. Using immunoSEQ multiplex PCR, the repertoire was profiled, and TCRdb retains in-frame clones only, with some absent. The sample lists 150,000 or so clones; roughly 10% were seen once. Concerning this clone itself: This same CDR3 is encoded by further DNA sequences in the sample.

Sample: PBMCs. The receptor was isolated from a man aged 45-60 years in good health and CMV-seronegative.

CDR3 loop: CASSLRGPTYEQYF. The CDR3, as DNA: TGTGCCAGCAGTTTAAGGGGTCCGACCTACGAGCAGTACTTC. The J gene is TRBJ2-7, the V gene TRBV28; TRBD1 might be the D (5 bases). Per germline, CDR1 MDHEN and CDR2 SYDVKM. The CDR3 consists of 14 residues. The V gene lost 2 bases and the J gene lost 2 bases, with 10 bases spanning the gap.